A single sample gave rise to the 2 T cell receptor beta chains below, sequenced in a study of tumor-infiltrating lymphocytes in localized non-small cell lung cancer. Some clones are missing from TCRdb's copy, which holds only in-frame ones; the method was immunoSEQ multiplex PCR. The sample comprises fewer than 20,000 clones, approximately 80% of which are singletons, and over 9% rests with the top ten. The specimen was uninvolved lung tissue not adjacent to the tumor. Source of these receptors: a human donor with non-small cell lung cancer.

The chain has TRBV5-1 and TRBJ2-3; TRBD2 aligns across 10 bases. Germline V CDR1 and CDR2: SGHRS, YFSETQ. The junction had 8 bases not matched to a gene; V was cut back by 4 bases and J by 3 bases. The CDR3 is 16 amino acids. As DNA, the CDR3 is TGCGCCAGCAGCGCTGCTGCTAGCGGGAGTACAGATACGCAGTATTTT. Amino acids: CASSAAASGSTDTQYF.

This rearrangement joins TRBV2 to TRBJ2-5, with a possible D match to TRBD2 (5 bases). This CDR3 is built from 12 residues. CDR1 and CDR2 from the germline V gene are SNHLY and FYNNEI. Trimming took 6 bases from V and 5 from J, leaving 10 bases between them. CDR3 nucleotide sequence: TGTGCCAGCAGGACGGGGATGGAGACCCAGTACTTC. Its protein product is CASRTGMETQYF.